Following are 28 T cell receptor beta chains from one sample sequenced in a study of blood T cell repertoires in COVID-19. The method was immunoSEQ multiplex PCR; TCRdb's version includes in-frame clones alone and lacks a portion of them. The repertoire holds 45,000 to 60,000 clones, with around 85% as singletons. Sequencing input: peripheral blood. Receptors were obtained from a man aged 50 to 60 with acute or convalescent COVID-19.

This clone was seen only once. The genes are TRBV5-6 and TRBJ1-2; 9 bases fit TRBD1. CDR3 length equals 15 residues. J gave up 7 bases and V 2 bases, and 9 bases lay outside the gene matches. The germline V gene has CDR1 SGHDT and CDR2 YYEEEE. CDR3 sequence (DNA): TGTGCCAGCAGCTTCCGGGACAGGGAAGGAAGTGGCTACACCTTC. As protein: CASSFRDREGSGYTF.

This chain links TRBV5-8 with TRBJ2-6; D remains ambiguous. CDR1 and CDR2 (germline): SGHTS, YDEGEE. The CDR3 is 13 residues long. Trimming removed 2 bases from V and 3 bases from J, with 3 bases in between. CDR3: CASSFGGANVLTF. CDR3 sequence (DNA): TGTGCCAGCAGCTTCGGTGGGGCCAACGTCCTGACTTTC.

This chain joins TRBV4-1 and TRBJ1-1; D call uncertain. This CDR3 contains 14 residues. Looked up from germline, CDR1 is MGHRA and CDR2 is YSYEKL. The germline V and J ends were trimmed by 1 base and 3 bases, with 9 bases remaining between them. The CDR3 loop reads CASSQVLSYTEAFF. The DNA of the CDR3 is TGCGCCAGCAGCCAAGTCTTGTCCTACACTGAAGCTTTCTTT.

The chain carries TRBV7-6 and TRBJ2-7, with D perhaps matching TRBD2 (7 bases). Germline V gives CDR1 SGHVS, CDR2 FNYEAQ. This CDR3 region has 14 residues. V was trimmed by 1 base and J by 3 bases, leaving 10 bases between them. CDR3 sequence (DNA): TGTGCCAGCAGCTTAGACAGGGAGGGCTACGAGCAGTACTTC. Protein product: CASSLDREGYEQYF.

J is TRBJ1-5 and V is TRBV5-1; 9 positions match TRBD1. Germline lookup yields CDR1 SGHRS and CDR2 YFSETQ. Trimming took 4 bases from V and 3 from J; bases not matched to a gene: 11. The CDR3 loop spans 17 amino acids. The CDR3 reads CASSLDPGTGNNQPQHF. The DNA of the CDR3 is TGCGCCAGCAGCCTGGACCCCGGGACAGGGAACAATCAGCCCCAGCATTTT.

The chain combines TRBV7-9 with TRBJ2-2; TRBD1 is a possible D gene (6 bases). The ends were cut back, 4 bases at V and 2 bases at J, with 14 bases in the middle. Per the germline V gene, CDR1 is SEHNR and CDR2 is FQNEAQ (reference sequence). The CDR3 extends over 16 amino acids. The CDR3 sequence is CASSSDRSGNTGELFF. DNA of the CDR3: TGTGCCAGCAGCTCCGACAGGTCGGGTAACACCGGGGAGCTGTTTTTT.

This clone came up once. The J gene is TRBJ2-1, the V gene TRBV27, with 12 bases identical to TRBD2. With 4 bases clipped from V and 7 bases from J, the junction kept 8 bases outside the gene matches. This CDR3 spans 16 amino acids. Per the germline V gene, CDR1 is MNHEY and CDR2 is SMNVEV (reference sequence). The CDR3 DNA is TGTGCCAGCAGTTATTCTAGCGGGAGGGTAGGGAATGAGCAGTTCTTC. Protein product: CASSYSSGRVGNEQFF.

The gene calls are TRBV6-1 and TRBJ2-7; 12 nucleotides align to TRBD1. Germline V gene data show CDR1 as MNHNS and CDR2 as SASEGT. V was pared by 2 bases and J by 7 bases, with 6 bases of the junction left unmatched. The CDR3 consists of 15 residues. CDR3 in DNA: TGTGCCAGCAGTGAAATAGGGACAGGGGGCCGAGAGCAGTACTTC. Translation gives CASSEIGTGGREQYF.

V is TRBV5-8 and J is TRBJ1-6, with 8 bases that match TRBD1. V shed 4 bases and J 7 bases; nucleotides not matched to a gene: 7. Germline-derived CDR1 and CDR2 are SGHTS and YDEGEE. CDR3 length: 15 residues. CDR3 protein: CASSSGQGSNSPLHF. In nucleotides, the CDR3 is TGTGCCAGCAGCAGCGGACAGGGATCAAATTCACCCCTCCACTTT.

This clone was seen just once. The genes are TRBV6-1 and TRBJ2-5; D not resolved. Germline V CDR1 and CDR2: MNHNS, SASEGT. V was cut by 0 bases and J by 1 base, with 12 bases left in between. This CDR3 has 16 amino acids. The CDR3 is CASSEAVAGPQETQYF. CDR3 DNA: TGTGCCAGCAGTGAAGCTGTGGCAGGTCCCCAAGAGACCCAGTACTTC.

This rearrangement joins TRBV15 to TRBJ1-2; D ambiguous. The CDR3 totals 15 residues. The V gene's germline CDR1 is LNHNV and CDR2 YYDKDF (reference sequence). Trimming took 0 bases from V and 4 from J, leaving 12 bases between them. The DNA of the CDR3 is TGTGCCACCAGCAGAGATGGTCGGGTTCTCTATGGCTACACCTTC. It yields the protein CATSRDGRVLYGYTF.

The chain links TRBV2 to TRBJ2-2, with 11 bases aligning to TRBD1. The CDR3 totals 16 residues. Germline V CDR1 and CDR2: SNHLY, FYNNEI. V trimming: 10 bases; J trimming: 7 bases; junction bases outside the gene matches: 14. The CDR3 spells CAMGRGQGAQGGELFF. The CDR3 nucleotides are TGTGCCATGGGACGAGGACAGGGGGCGCAGGGCGGGGAGCTGTTTTTT.

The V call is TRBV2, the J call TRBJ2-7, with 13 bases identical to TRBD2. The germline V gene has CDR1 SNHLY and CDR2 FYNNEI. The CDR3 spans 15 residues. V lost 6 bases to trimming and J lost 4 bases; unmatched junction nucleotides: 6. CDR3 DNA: TGTGCCAGCAGCCTTACTAGCGGGGGGGAATACGAGCAGTACTTC. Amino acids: CASSLTSGGEYEQYF.

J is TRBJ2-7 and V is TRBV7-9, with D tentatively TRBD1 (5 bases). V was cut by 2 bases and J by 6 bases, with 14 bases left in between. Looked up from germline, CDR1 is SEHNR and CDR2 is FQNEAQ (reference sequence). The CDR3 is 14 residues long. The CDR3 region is CASSLFGGASEQYF. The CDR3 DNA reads TGTGCCAGCAGCTTATTTGGTGGGGCCTCCGAGCAGTACTTC.

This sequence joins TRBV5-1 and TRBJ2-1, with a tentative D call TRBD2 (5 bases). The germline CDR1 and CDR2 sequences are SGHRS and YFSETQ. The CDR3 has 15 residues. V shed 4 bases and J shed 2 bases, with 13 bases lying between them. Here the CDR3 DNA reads TGCGCCAGCAGCCCGAGACGGACTGCCTACAATGAGCAGTTCTTC. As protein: CASSPRRTAYNEQFF.

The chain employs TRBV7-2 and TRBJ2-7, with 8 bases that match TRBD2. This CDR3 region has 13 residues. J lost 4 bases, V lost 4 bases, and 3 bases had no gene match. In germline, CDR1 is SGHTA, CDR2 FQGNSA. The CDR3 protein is CASSSSGGYEQYF. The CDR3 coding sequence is TGTGCCAGCAGCTCAAGCGGGGGATACGAGCAGTACTTC.

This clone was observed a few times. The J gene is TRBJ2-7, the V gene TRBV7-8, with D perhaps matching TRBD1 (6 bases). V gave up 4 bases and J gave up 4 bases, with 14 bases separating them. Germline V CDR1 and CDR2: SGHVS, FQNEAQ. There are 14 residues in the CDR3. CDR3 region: CASSYSGQIYEQYF. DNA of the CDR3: TGTGCCAGCAGCTACAGCGGACAGATTTACGAGCAGTACTTC.

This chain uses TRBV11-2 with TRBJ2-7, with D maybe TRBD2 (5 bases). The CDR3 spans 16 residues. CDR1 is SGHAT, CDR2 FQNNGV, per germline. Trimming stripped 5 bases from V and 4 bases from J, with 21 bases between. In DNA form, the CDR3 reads TGTGCCAGCAGCCCACTTGGCGGGCGGACCTATTACGAGCAGTACTTC. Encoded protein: CASSPLGGRTYYEQYF. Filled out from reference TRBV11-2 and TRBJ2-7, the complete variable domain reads EAGVAQSPRYKIIEKRQSVAFWCNPISGHATLYWYQQILGQGPKLLIQFQNNGVVDDSQLPKDRFSAERLKGVDSTLKIQPAKLEDSAVYLCASSPLGGRTYYEQYFGPGTRLTVT.

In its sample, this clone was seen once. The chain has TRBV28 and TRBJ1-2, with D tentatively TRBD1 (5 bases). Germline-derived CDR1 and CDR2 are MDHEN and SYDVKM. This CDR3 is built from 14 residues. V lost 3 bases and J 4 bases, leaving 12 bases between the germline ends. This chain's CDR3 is CASSFPTGSYGYTF. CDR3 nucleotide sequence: TGTGCCAGCAGTTTTCCCACAGGCTCCTATGGCTACACCTTC.

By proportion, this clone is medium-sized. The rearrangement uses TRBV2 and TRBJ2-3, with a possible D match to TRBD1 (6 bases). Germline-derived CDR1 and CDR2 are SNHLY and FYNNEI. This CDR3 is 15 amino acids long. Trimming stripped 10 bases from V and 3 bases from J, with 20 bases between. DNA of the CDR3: TGTGCCACCTCAGATAGGGGGATGGGGACAGATACGCAGTATTTT. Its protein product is CATSDRGMGTDTQYF.

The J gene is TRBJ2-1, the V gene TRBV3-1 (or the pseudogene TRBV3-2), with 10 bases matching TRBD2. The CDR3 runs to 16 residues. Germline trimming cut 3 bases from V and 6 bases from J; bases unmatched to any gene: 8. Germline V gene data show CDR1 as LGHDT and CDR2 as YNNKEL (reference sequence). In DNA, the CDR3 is TGTGCCAGCAGCCAGGTTGGACTAGCGGTGGGCAATGAGCAGTTCTTC. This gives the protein CASSQVGLAVGNEQFF.

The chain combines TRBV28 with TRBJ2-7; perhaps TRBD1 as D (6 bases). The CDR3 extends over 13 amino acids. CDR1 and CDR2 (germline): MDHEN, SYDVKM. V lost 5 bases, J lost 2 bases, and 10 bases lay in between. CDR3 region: CASSRQGPYEQYF. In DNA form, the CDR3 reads TGTGCCAGCAGTAGGCAGGGGCCCTACGAGCAGTACTTC.

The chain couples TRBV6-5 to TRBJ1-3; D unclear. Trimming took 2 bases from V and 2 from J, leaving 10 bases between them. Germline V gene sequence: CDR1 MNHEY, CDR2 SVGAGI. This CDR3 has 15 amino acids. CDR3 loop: CASSYEGAPGNTIYF. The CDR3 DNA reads TGTGCCAGCAGTTACGAGGGTGCCCCTGGAAACACCATATATTTT.

The CDR3 spells CASSQDQGLAGVNEQYF. CDR3 coding DNA: TGTGCCAGCAGCCAAGATCAGGGGCTAGCGGGAGTGAACGAGCAGTACTTC. The chain links TRBV14 to TRBJ2-7; 10 bases map to TRBD2. This CDR3 spans 17 amino acids. V shed 0 bases, J shed 5 bases, and the junction held 10 bases outside the gene matches. CDR1 and CDR2 from the germline V gene are SGHDN and FVKESK.

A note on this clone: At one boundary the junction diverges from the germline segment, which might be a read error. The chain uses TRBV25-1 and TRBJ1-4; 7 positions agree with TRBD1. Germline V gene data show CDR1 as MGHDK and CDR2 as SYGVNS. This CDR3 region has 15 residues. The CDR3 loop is CASSSRTGGNDKLFF. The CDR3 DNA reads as TGTGCCAGCAGTTCCAGGACAGGCGGTAATGACAAACTGTTTTTT.

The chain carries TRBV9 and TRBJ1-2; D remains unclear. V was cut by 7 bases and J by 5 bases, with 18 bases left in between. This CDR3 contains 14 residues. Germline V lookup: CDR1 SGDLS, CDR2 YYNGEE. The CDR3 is CASWNGLGEYGYTF. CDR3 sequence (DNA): TGTGCCAGCTGGAACGGTCTCGGAGAGTATGGCTACACCTTC. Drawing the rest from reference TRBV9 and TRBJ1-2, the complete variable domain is DSGVTQTPKHLITATGQRVTLRCSPRSGDLSVYWYQQSLDQGLQFLIQYYNGEERAKGNILERFSAQQFPDLHSELNLSSLELGDSALYFCASWNGLGEYGYTFGSGTRLTVV.

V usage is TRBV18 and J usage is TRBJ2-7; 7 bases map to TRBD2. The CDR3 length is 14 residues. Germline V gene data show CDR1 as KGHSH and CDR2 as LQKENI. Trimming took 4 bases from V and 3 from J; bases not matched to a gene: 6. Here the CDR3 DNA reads TGTGCCAGCTCACTCCGGGACTATTACTACGAGCAGTACTTC. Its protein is CASSLRDYYYEQYF.

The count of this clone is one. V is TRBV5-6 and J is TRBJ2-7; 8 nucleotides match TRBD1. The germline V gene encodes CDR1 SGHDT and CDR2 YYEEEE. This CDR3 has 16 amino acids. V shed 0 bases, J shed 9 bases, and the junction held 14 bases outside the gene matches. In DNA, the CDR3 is TGTGCCAGCAGCTTGGGGGCAGGGGGCGCCATTTCGGTGCAGTACTTC. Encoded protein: CASSLGAGGAISVQYF.